Shown below are 9 T cell receptor beta chains from a single sample sequenced in a study of cytomegalovirus exposure and HLA in healthy donors (dated by TCRdb to the late 2010s). Libraries were constructed by the immunoSEQ multiplex PCR assay. For the multiplex PCR, a mixture combining 60 forward primers for TCR Vbeta segments and 13 reverse primers for TCR Jbeta segments was used. TCRdb provides this immuneACCESS table in a form limited to in-frame rearrangements. Some clones are lacking; in checked studies, under half of them reflect an unresolved V gene, and why the rest are absent is not known. The sample table records around 65,000 clones. Around 5% of the sample rests with the top ten. Specimen: PBMCs. These receptors were taken from a man aged 25 to 40 in good health and CMV-seropositive.

The J gene is TRBJ1-2, the V gene TRBV19, with D tentatively TRBD1 (5 bases). CDR1 and CDR2 from the germline V gene are LNHDA and SQIVND (reference sequence). The CDR3 totals 15 residues. V lost 6 bases and J lost 2, with 16 bases in between. DNA of the CDR3: TGTGCCAGTAGGGCCCTTGGTGGGGGGAACTATGGCTACACCTTC. Translated, it gives CASRALGGGNYGYTF.

Here the CDR3 DNA reads TGTGCCAGCAGCTTAGTGCAGTACAATGAGCAGTTCTTC. Residues: CASSLVQYNEQFF. The gene calls are TRBV13 and TRBJ2-1, with D uncertain. The V gene lost 1 base and the J gene lost 4 bases, with 5 bases spanning the gap. The germline CDR1 and CDR2 sequences are PRHDT and FYEKMQ (reference sequence). The CDR3 runs to 13 residues. The full variable domain, in which reference TRBV13 and TRBJ2-1 provide the parts outside the CDR3, is AAGVIQSPRHLIKEKRETATLKCYPIPRHDTVYWYQQGPGQDPQFLISFYEKMQSDKGSIPDRFSAQQFSDYHSELNMSSLELGDSALYFCASSLVQYNEQFFGPGTRLTVL.

The chain combines TRBV5-1 with TRBJ1-1; maybe TRBD1 (5 bases). There are 12 residues in the CDR3. The germline V and J ends were trimmed by 5 bases and 8 bases, with 13 bases remaining between them. The germline CDR1 and CDR2 sequences are SGHRS and YFSETQ. This CDR3 is CASRPGQGEAFF. CDR3 nucleotide sequence: TGCGCCAGCAGGCCAGGGCAGGGAGAAGCTTTCTTT. The complete variable domain, with remaining parts taken from reference TRBV5-1 and TRBJ1-1, reads KAGVTQTPRYLIKTRGQQVTLSCSPISGHRSVSWYQQTPGQGLQFLFEYFSETQRNKGNFPGRFSGRQFSNSRSEMNVSTLELGDSALYLCASRPGQGEAFFGQGTRLTVV.

The chain combines TRBV29-1 with TRBJ2-3; no firm D call. Germline loops: CDR1 SQVTM, CDR2 ANQGSEA. The CDR3 contains 12 residues. The CDR3 region is CTTGEPGDTQYF. DNA for the CDR3: TGCACCACTGGAGAGCCGGGAGATACGCAGTATTTT.

This chain connects TRBV10-1 to TRBJ2-7; 9 bases agree with TRBD2. The CDR3 is 15 residues long. Germline trimming cut 3 bases from V and 3 bases from J; bases unmatched to any gene: 6. Per germline, CDR1 WNHNN and CDR2 SYGVQD (reference sequence). The CDR3 here is CASSDGSGRRYEQYF. For the CDR3, the DNA is TGCGCCAGCAGTGACGGGAGCGGGAGGCGCTACGAGCAGTACTTC.

The rearrangement joins TRBV11-3 to TRBJ1-1; unclear D gene. Per germline, CDR1 SGHNT and CDR2 YENEEA. The CDR3 runs 13 residues. With 5 bases removed from V and 5 bases from J, the gap between germline ends came to 12 bases. As DNA, the CDR3 is TGTGCCAGCAGCCCCCTAGTTGCGACTGAAGCTTTCTTT. Its translation is CASSPLVATEAFF.

The chain is built from TRBV18 and TRBJ1-2, with TRBD1 identical over 7 bases. V lost 5 bases, J lost 14 bases, and 11 bases stayed unmatched. The germline gives CDR1 KGHSH, CDR2 LQKENI. The CDR3 has 12 residues. Here the CDR3 DNA reads TGTGCCAGCTCATTACAGACAGGGTCGGAGACCTTC. It is translated as CASSLQTGSETF.

The chain recombines TRBV6-1 with TRBJ2-1; D not certain. The CDR3 runs to 14 residues. V lost 2 bases and J 5 bases, leaving 10 bases between the germline ends. Germline V gene sequence: CDR1 MNHNS, CDR2 SASEGT. The CDR3 sequence is CASSESWRNNEQFF. Here the CDR3 DNA reads TGTGCCAGCAGTGAATCGTGGAGAAACAATGAGCAGTTCTTC.

The chain employs TRBV7-9 and TRBJ2-3; 8 positions agree with TRBD2. V trimming: 3 bases; J trimming: 3 bases; junction bases outside the gene matches: 8. In germline, CDR1 is SEHNR, CDR2 FQNEAQ (reference sequence). The CDR3 covers 16 residues. DNA for the CDR3: TGTGCCAGCAGCTTGGGTCGGGGGGGCCATACAGATACGCAGTATTTT. It is translated as CASSLGRGGHTDTQYF.